This T cell receptor (beta chain) appears in the sequencing data of a study of blood T cells in healthy people across ages. For the second PCR, which ran for about 7 to 11 cycles, a sample-barcoded 5' primer and a J-beta primer mix were used. Per sample, CDR3-containing paired-end reads numbered at least 2.5 million. MiXCR was run by TCRdb on the 5' RACE reads, yielding one entry per CDR3 protein. The sample holds 920,000 or so distinct CDR3 sequences, around 45% seen once. In regard to this clonotype: What it recognizes is unknown.

Donors ranged from 6 to 90 years old and were healthy Caucasians in Russia. Trimming cost V 5 bases and J 7 bases; bases outside gene matches: 14. From germline, CDR1 is SEHNR and CDR2 FQNEAQ (reference sequence). This CDR3 comprises 15 residues. Findings and caveats of the study: A greater number of naive CD4+ cells and higher diversity distinguished long-lived donors from aged donors. It was found that TCR beta diversity correlated strongly with the percentage of naive T cells.

The receptor was derived from a woman aged 55-69 years in good health. Sequencing was performed on blood. The genes are TRBV7-9 and TRBJ2-7; 7 nucleotides align to TRBD2. This chain's CDR3 is CASSPLAGAGGEQYF. The DNA of the CDR3 is TGTGCCAGCAGCCCCCTTGCGGGAGCGGGTGGTGAGCAGTACTTC.